The clone carrying this T cell receptor (beta chain) was recorded only once. Its antigen is unidentified. This entry comes from a study of T cell repertoires in cytomegalovirus infection. The wider study: The study used recently identified HLA-C-restricted and well-studied HLA-B-restricted CMV epitopes. It can be stated that public TCR beta signatures indicated CMV infection as well as a matching HLA type. Study results and caveats: What dominated the ex vivo response were HLA-C-restricted CMV-specific TCR beta clonotypes.

TCRdb recomputed calls from the reads with MiXCR, one row per CDR3 protein. There are under 850,000 distinct CDR3 sequences in the sample; around 32% occur only once, and about 18% lies in the top ten. The junction had 12 bases not matched to a gene; V was cut back by 7 bases and J by 5 bases. The CDR3 contains 14 residues. The V gene's germline CDR1 is DFQATT and CDR2 SNEGSKA (reference sequence). The chain employs TRBV20-1 and TRBJ2-3; 7 positions match TRBD2. This TCR derives from a human donor in good health (CMV status not recorded). Some clones in this sample may be carry-over from other donors' samples. The material sequenced was cultured PBMCs, taken from culture after CMV antigen stimulation. As DNA, the CDR3 is TGCAGTGTGGTAGCGGCCCAGCGGGGAGATACGCAGTATTTT. Protein product: CSVVAAQRGDTQYF.